Shown below are 24 T cell receptor beta chains from a single sample sequenced in a study of T cells in pancreatic ductal adenocarcinoma. Surgery without prior neoadjuvant therapy was the treatment of the selected pancreatic ductal adenocarcinoma patients. The method was immunoSEQ multiplex PCR; TCRdb's version includes in-frame clones alone and lacks a portion of them. Found here are 31,000 or so clones, approximately 94% of them singletons; the top ten hold around 2.1%. The sequenced sample was PBMCs. The receptor source for this set is a human donor with pancreatic ductal adenocarcinoma.

The V and J genes are TRBV5-1 and TRBJ2-2; 7 bases are shared with TRBD2. The CDR3 extends over 13 amino acids. J gave up 6 bases and V 3 bases, and 2 bases lay outside the gene matches. CDR1 is SGHRS and CDR2 is YFSETQ in the germline V gene. CDR3 sequence: CASSSTSPGELFF. CDR3 DNA: TGCGCCAGCAGCTCGACTAGCCCCGGGGAGCTGTTTTTT.

This rearrangement joins TRBV7-9 to TRBJ1-2, with D perhaps TRBD1 (5 bases). The V and J ends lost 3 bases and 5 bases respectively, with 10 bases between them. The V gene's germline CDR1 is SEHNR and CDR2 FQNEAQ (reference sequence). This CDR3 spans 13 amino acids. The CDR3: CASSFQDSYGYTF. The CDR3 coding sequence is TGTGCCAGCAGCTTCCAAGACAGTTATGGCTACACCTTC.

The V call is TRBV28, the J call TRBJ2-6; TRBD1 aligns across 7 bases. After removal of 4 bases from V and 4 bases from J, the junction contained 7 bases not matched to a gene. CDR3 length equals 16 residues. From germline, CDR1 is MDHEN and CDR2 SYDVKM. Here the CDR3 DNA reads TGTGCCAGCAGTTACAACAGGGGAACCGGGGCCAACGTCCTGACTTTC. This translates into CASSYNRGTGANVLTF. The whole variable domain, filled in from reference TRBV28 and TRBJ2-6, reads DVKVTQSSRYLVKRTGEKVFLECVQDMDHENMFWYRQDPGLGLRLIYFSYDVKMKEKGDIPEGYSVSREKKERFSLILESASTNQTSMYLCASSYNRGTGANVLTFGAGSRLTVL.

The chain uses TRBV11-2 and TRBJ2-7, with D perhaps TRBD1 (5 bases). The germline V gene has CDR1 SGHAT and CDR2 FQNNGV. Trimming left V 2 bases short and J 8 bases short, with 10 bases between. This CDR3 comprises 12 residues. CDR3: CASSLQGFQQYF. The CDR3 bases are TGTGCCAGCAGCTTACAGGGTTTTCAGCAGTACTTC.

V and J are TRBV11-2 and TRBJ2-4; 10 bases are shared with TRBD1. Germline V gene data show CDR1 as SGHAT and CDR2 as FQNNGV. Germline trimming cut 7 bases from V and 6 bases from J; bases unmatched to any gene: 6. This CDR3 contains 14 residues. This CDR3 reads CASTPDRGLNIQYF. DNA of the CDR3: TGTGCCAGCACCCCGGACAGGGGGTTAAACATTCAGTACTTC.

The chain is built from TRBV6-5 and TRBJ2-5, with 10 bases fitting TRBD1. The CDR3 extends over 15 amino acids. J gave up 5 bases and V 5 bases, and 8 bases lay outside the gene matches. Looked up from germline, CDR1 is MNHEY and CDR2 is SVGAGI. The CDR3 sequence is CASSPGQGPQETQYF. CDR3 coding DNA: TGTGCCAGCAGTCCGGGACAGGGGCCCCAGGAGACCCAGTACTTC.

The V gene is TRBV29-1, the J gene TRBJ2-5; D might be TRBD2 (5 bases). The CDR3 runs 15 residues. CDR1 is SQVTM, CDR2 ANQGSEA, per germline. Trimming left V 2 bases short and J 6 bases short, with 19 bases between. The CDR3 spells CSVEPGNWDGKTQYF. CDR3 in DNA: TGCAGCGTTGAACCCGGGAACTGGGATGGGAAGACCCAGTACTTC.

The V gene is TRBV2, the J gene TRBJ1-1, with D possibly TRBD1 on 5 matching bases. Looked up from germline, CDR1 is SNHLY and CDR2 is FYNNEI. V was trimmed by 10 bases and J by 5 bases, leaving 20 bases between them. The CDR3 totals 14 residues. CDR3 sequence reads: CATGREAARTEAFF. CDR3 nucleotide sequence: TGTGCCACAGGCAGGGAGGCCGCGAGGACTGAAGCTTTCTTT.

This clone turned up a few times. The chain uses TRBV28 and TRBJ1-4; D possibly corresponds to TRBD1 (6 bases). Germline CDR1 MDHEN, CDR2 SYDVKM. This CDR3 has 15 amino acids. Trimming took 5 bases from V and 6 from J, leaving 16 bases between them. CDR3 DNA: TGTGCCAGCAGTGGGGGGCCGGTGTATTATGAAAAACTGTTTTTT. Its protein product is CASSGGPVYYEKLFF.

The V call is TRBV6-6, the J call TRBJ2-1; 8 nucleotides line up with TRBD1. CDR1 and CDR2 (germline): MNHNY, SVGAGI (reference sequence). The CDR3 length is 14 residues. V gave up 3 bases and J gave up 7 bases; unmatched junction bases: 5. This CDR3 reads CASSYRTGSNEQFF. The CDR3 nucleotides read TGTGCCAGCAGTTATCGGACAGGGTCTAATGAGCAGTTCTTC.

The V gene is TRBV18, the J gene TRBJ2-5; D ambiguous. The ends were cut back, 5 bases at V and 5 bases at J, with 9 bases in the middle. Germline assignment: CDR1 KGHSH and CDR2 LQKENI. CDR3 size: 12 residues. DNA of the CDR3: TGTGCCAGCTCATCGACGGTGGAGACCCAGTACTTC. Protein product: CASSSTVETQYF.

The chain carries TRBV7-9 and TRBJ2-1; possibly TRBD2 for D (6 bases). CDR3 length: 15 amino acids. Trimming left V 5 bases short and J 0 bases short, with 11 bases between. Germline lookup yields CDR1 SEHNR and CDR2 FQNEAQ (reference sequence). CDR3 DNA: TGTGCCAGCAGCCCCCGGGGGTACTCCTACAATGAGCAGTTCTTC. Translation: CASSPRGYSYNEQFF.

A note on this clone: In the same sample, other DNA sequences code for this CDR3. The CDR3 here is CASSLDYSSYNEQFF. CDR3 sequence (DNA): TGTGCCAGCAGCTTGGATTATAGCTCCTACAATGAGCAGTTCTTC. V and J are TRBV5-4 and TRBJ2-1; no firm D call. The CDR3 runs to 15 residues. Between the trimmed V and J ends, which lost 0 bases and 0 bases, there was a span of 7 bases. Germline-derived CDR1 and CDR2 are SGHNT and YYREEE (reference sequence).

The J gene is TRBJ1-1, the V gene TRBV18; D is possibly TRBD1 (5 bases). The germline V gene has CDR1 KGHSH and CDR2 LQKENI. V shed 2 bases and J shed 5 bases, with 15 bases lying between them. The CDR3 is made up of 15 amino acids. CDR3 coding DNA: TGTGCCAGCTCACCATTGGCGGGAGGGGAGACTGAAGCTTTCTTT. Translated, it gives CASSPLAGGETEAFF.

CDR3 sequence: CASSLQGVDRDTQYF. The CDR3 region has the DNA TGTGCCAGCAGTCTACAGGGAGTCGATAGAGATACGCAGTATTTT. The chain employs TRBV11-3 and TRBJ2-3; the D gene is possibly TRBD1 (6 bases). Germline CDR1 SGHNT, CDR2 YENEEA. V lost 6 bases and J 5 bases, leaving 18 bases between the germline ends. The CDR3 contains 15 residues.

V and J are TRBV28 and TRBJ1-2, with TRBD1 as a possible D gene (6 bases). Trimming took off 3 bases at V and 4 bases at J, with 12 bases between the two ends. The CDR3 consists of 14 residues. Germline CDR1 is MDHEN and CDR2 is SYDVKM. The CDR3 DNA reads as TGTGCCAGCAGTTTGCAGGGGAGGCGCTATGGCTACACCTTC. Translated: CASSLQGRRYGYTF.

To note about this clone: It is likely a read error, because the conserved phenylalanine at the end of the CDR3 is missing. The DNA is left out, because the CDR3 cannot be placed on it with certainty; the CDR3 is given as TCRdb lists it. V gene TRBV23-1 combines with J gene TRBJ2-7; the table's D call TRBD2 went unverified against the DNA. TRBV23-1 is an open reading frame, and its role is uncertain. Both ends counted, the CDR3 spans 10 residues. The chain's CDR3 is CASSQSGLAI.

The gene calls are TRBV28 and TRBJ2-7, with 7 bases lining up with TRBD1. Germline CDR1 and CDR2: MDHEN and SYDVKM. The junction had 6 bases not matched to a gene; V was cut back by 6 bases and J by 4 bases. The CDR3 contains 13 residues. CDR3 amino acids: CASRIPRGYEQYF. In nucleotides, the CDR3 is TGTGCCAGCAGGATTCCCAGGGGGTACGAGCAGTACTTC.

J is TRBJ2-1 and V is TRBV7-3; the match to TRBD2 covers 11 bases. V dropped 6 bases and J dropped 5; count of bases not matched to a gene: 6. CDR1 and CDR2 from the germline V gene are SGHTA and FQGTGA. This CDR3 has 15 residues. The CDR3 spells CASRLAGGLHNEQFF. The CDR3 DNA is TGTGCCAGCAGATTAGCGGGAGGGCTCCACAATGAGCAGTTCTTC.

The chain joins TRBV6-1 to TRBJ2-7, with 10 bases aligning to TRBD2. V shed 3 bases and J 6 bases; nucleotides not matched to a gene: 5. CDR1 is MNHNS and CDR2 is SASEGT in the germline V gene. This CDR3 is 14 amino acids long. CDR3 DNA sequence: TGTGCCAGCAGTGAGGCTAGCGGGAGTATCGAGCAGTACTTC. This translates into CASSEASGSIEQYF.

The chain employs TRBV19 and TRBJ1-1, with D unresolved. The CDR3 covers 15 residues. Trimming pared 1 base from V and 4 bases from J, leaving 13 bases between. Germline V lookup: CDR1 LNHDA, CDR2 SQIVND (reference sequence). The CDR3 protein is CASSIARISTTEAFF. The CDR3 DNA reads TGTGCCAGTAGTATAGCAAGGATTAGTACCACTGAAGCTTTCTTT.

This clone was recorded a few times. V usage is TRBV11-2 and J usage is TRBJ1-5, with D unresolved. From germline, CDR1 is SGHAT and CDR2 FQNNGV. This CDR3 region has 13 residues. V gave up 1 base and J gave up 4 bases, with 5 bases separating them. This CDR3 is CASSLAQNQPQHF. The CDR3 DNA sequence: TGTGCCAGCAGCTTAGCGCAAAATCAGCCCCAGCATTTT.

A single count supports this clone. The gene calls are TRBV10-1 and TRBJ1-2, with 9 bases fitting TRBD1. V shed 0 bases and J 6 bases; nucleotides not matched to a gene: 14. Germline CDR1 WNHNN, CDR2 SYGVQD (reference sequence). The length of the CDR3 is 18 residues. In DNA, the CDR3 is TGCGCCAGCAGTGAGTCGAGCCGCCGGGGACAGGGTGAAGATGGCTACACCTTC. It is translated as CASSESSRRGQGEDGYTF.

This clone was seen once. J is TRBJ2-2 and V is TRBV7-3, with D possibly matching TRBD2 (6 bases). In germline, CDR1 is SGHTA, CDR2 FQGTGA. This CDR3 comprises 13 residues. V dropped 5 bases and J dropped 7 bases, with 11 bases sitting between them. The CDR3 DNA follows: TGTGCCAGCAGCAACCAGGGAGGCGGGGAGCTGTTTTTT. Its translation is CASSNQGGGELFF. Based on the CDR3 plus reference TRBV7-3 and TRBJ2-2, the full variable domain is GAGVSQTPSNKVTEKGKYVELRCDPISGHTALYWYRQSLGQGPEFLIYFQGTGAADDSGLPNDRFFAVRPEGSVSTLKIQRTERGDSAVYLCASSNQGGGELFFGEGSRLTVL.